The 30 T cell receptor beta chains below all came from one sample that was sequenced in a study of blood T cell repertoires in COVID-19. Sequencing was performed with immunoSEQ multiplex PCR; in TCRdb, only in-frame clones are kept and a portion is missing. The sample has more than 95,000 clones; around four fifths are singletons. The sample consisted of peripheral blood. The receptors here all came from a man aged 80 or over with active or convalescent COVID-19.

The chain is built from TRBV28 and TRBJ1-3; no firm D call. This CDR3 region has 17 residues. Germline V gene sequence: CDR1 MDHEN, CDR2 SYDVKM. Between the trimmed V and J ends, which lost 3 bases and 0 bases, there was a span of 15 bases. The CDR3 DNA sequence: TGTGCCAGCAGTTTGCTTGGCCACTGGAGCTCTGGAAACACCATATATTTT. Its translation: CASSLLGHWSSGNTIYF. The whole variable domain, remainder taken from reference TRBV28 and TRBJ1-3, is DVKVTQSSRYLVKRTGEKVFLECVQDMDHENMFWYRQDPGLGLRLIYFSYDVKMKEKGDIPEGYSVSREKKERFSLILESASTNQTSMYLCASSLLGHWSSGNTIYFGEGSWLTVV.

This clone has more than one count but fewer than ten. The gene calls are TRBV4-3 and TRBJ1-1; a weak D match, TRBD1 (5 bases). Germline V lookup: CDR1 LGHNA, CDR2 YSLEER. Trimming removed 4 bases at V and 6 bases at J, with 15 bases between. The CDR3 runs 14 residues. In nucleotides, the CDR3 is TGCGCCAGCAGCCGTACTCGGGGAGGGGCTGAAGCTTTCTTT. This gives the protein CASSRTRGGAEAFF.

V and J are TRBV29-1 and TRBJ1-6; 9 nucleotides match TRBD1. The V gene end was trimmed by 7 bases and the J gene end by 7 bases; junction bases not matched to a gene: 5. This CDR3 contains 13 residues. Per the germline V gene, CDR1 is SQVTM and CDR2 is ANQGSEA. CDR3 residues: CSARTGANSPLHF. The DNA of the CDR3 is TGCAGCGCCAGGACAGGGGCAAATTCACCCCTCCACTTT.

The genes are TRBV7-9 and TRBJ2-1; D perhaps matches TRBD1 (5 bases). CDR1 and CDR2 (germline): SEHNR, FQNEAQ (reference sequence). Trimming removed 6 bases from V and 1 base from J, with 7 bases in between. The CDR3 runs to 13 residues. The CDR3 region is CASRGPSYNEQFF. CDR3 coding DNA: TGTGCCAGCAGGGGGCCTTCCTACAATGAGCAGTTCTTC.

The V gene is TRBV7-9, the J gene TRBJ1-2; D not resolved. CDR3 length: 12 amino acids. The germline V gene encodes CDR1 SEHNR and CDR2 FQNEAQ (reference sequence). The V end was cut by 5 bases, the J end by 8 bases, with 12 bases between. Here the CDR3 DNA reads TGTGCCAGCAGCCGGAGGGAGGGAGGCTACACCTTC. It yields the protein CASSRREGGYTF.

The rearrangement links TRBV19 to TRBJ1-1; TRBD1 might be the D (6 bases). Germline V gene lookup returns CDR1 LNHDA and CDR2 SQIVND (reference sequence). The CDR3 has 15 amino acids. V lost 8 bases to trimming and J lost 2 bases, with 18 bases between them. CDR3 region: CASRPGALKNTEAFF. The CDR3 nucleotides read TGTGCCAGTCGCCCAGGGGCCTTAAAAAACACTGAAGCTTTCTTT.

The CDR3 region has the DNA TGCAGCGTTCTGCCGGGAGGCAGAGGGTGGTATGGCTACACCTTC. Translating it yields CSVLPGGRGWYGYTF. The chain employs TRBV29-1 and TRBJ1-2; D remains ambiguous. CDR1 is SQVTM, CDR2 ANQGSEA, per germline. V gave up 5 bases and J gave up 5 bases, with 21 bases separating them. CDR3 length: 15 amino acids.

The V gene is TRBV12-3 or TRBV12-4, the J gene TRBJ1-5; tentative D call: TRBD1 (6 bases). Trimming cost V 7 bases and J 3 bases, with 10 bases left between them. The CDR3 covers 13 residues. In DNA form, the CDR3 reads TGTGCCAGCAAACGGACAGACAATCAGCCCCAGCATTTT. Its protein product is CASKRTDNQPQHF.

V is TRBV6-5 and J is TRBJ2-1, with TRBD2 matching over 11 bases. The CDR3 is 15 amino acids. Looked up from germline, CDR1 is MNHEY and CDR2 is SVGAGI. The V and J ends lost 4 bases and 4 bases, in that order; junction bases with no gene match: 3. The CDR3 region has the DNA TGTGCCAGCAGTTCGACTAGCGGGGCGTACAATGAGCAGTTCTTC. This translates into CASSSTSGAYNEQFF.

This clone appeared once. The V gene is TRBV6-5, the J gene TRBJ1-3; D perhaps matches TRBD1 (6 bases). Germline V gene lookup returns CDR1 MNHEY and CDR2 SVGAGI. The CDR3 loop spans 14 amino acids. Trimming removed 7 bases at V and 0 bases at J, with 10 bases between. The CDR3 DNA is TGTGCCAGCAACCCGACAGGCTCTGGAAACACCATATATTTT. Protein sequence: CASNPTGSGNTIYF.

The V call is TRBV3-1 (or the pseudogene TRBV3-2), the J call TRBJ1-4, with D possibly being TRBD1 (6 bases). Germline CDR1 LGHDT, CDR2 YNNKEL (reference sequence). V lost 2 bases and J 8 bases, leaving 15 bases between the germline ends. The CDR3 runs 15 residues. CDR3 DNA sequence: TGTGCCAGCAGCCAAAACACAGGGCCCCAAGAAAAACTGTTTTTT. Translation gives CASSQNTGPQEKLFF.

This rearrangement joins TRBV24-1 to TRBJ1-5; 9 positions match TRBD1. Per the germline V gene, CDR1 is KGHDR and CDR2 is SFDVKD. With 9 bases clipped from V and 6 bases from J, the junction kept 8 bases outside the gene matches. The CDR3 runs to 14 residues. The CDR3 spells CATGQGQGIQPQHF. DNA for the CDR3: TGTGCCACCGGCCAGGGACAGGGTATTCAGCCCCAGCATTTT.

The chain links TRBV7-3 to TRBJ1-4; D not resolved. Between the trimmed V and J ends, which lost 6 bases and 4 bases, there was a span of 15 bases. Germline V gives CDR1 SGHTA, CDR2 FQGTGA. This CDR3 is 15 amino acids long. As DNA, the CDR3 is TGTGCCAGCAGGCGATCGGGTGGTTATAATGAAAAACTGTTTTTT. It is translated as CASRRSGGYNEKLFF.

This clone was picked up one time. The chain employs TRBV5-1 and TRBJ1-1; a weak D match, TRBD1 (5 bases). The CDR3 loop spans 14 amino acids. Trimming took 0 bases from V and 1 from J, leaving 7 bases between them. Germline assignment: CDR1 SGHRS and CDR2 YFSETQ. CDR3 region: CASSLGQQNTEAFF. For the CDR3, the DNA is TGCGCCAGCAGCTTGGGACAGCAGAACACTGAAGCTTTCTTT.

The chain carries TRBV10-3 and TRBJ1-1; perhaps TRBD1 as D (6 bases). The CDR3 is 15 residues long. Germline V lookup: CDR1 ENHRY, CDR2 SYGVKD. The V and J ends lost 3 bases and 10 bases respectively, with 21 bases between them. CDR3 residues: CAISDYKGQSVGAFF. The CDR3 DNA follows: TGTGCCATCAGTGACTACAAAGGACAGTCGGTCGGAGCTTTCTTT.

This sequence joins TRBV10-3 and TRBJ2-1; TRBD2 agrees at 13 bases. The V gene end was trimmed by 4 bases and the J gene end by 7 bases; junction bases not matched to a gene: 7. Germline CDR1 is ENHRY and CDR2 is SYGVKD. The CDR3 is made up of 16 amino acids. CDR3 in DNA: TGTGCCATCAGTGCCGGGACTAGCGGGGAAGGGAATGAGCAGTTCTTC. Its protein is CAISAGTSGEGNEQFF.

This clone was found once. The chain couples TRBV12-5 to TRBJ1-2, with TRBD1 as a possible D gene (6 bases). Looked up from germline, CDR1 is LGHNT and CDR2 is FRNRAP. The CDR3 is made up of 16 amino acids. V was trimmed by 6 bases and J by 4 bases, leaving 21 bases between them. As DNA, the CDR3 is TGTGCTAGTGGGCAAATGGACAGCCCTAGCCCCTATGGCTACACCTTC. Its protein is CASGQMDSPSPYGYTF.

This clone was seen ten or more times. V is TRBV7-9 and J is TRBJ2-7; D not certain. Germline CDR1 SEHNR, CDR2 FQNEAQ (reference sequence). CDR3 size: 13 residues. The ends were cut back, 8 bases at V and 0 bases at J, with 11 bases in the middle. The CDR3 loop reads CASSRQVSYEQYF. CDR3 bases: TGTGCCAGCTCCAGGCAGGTCTCCTACGAGCAGTACTTC.

The chain carries TRBV5-5 and TRBJ1-3; D might be TRBD1 (5 bases). V was pared by 4 bases and J by 4 bases, with 18 bases between. The CDR3 extends over 16 amino acids. Looked up from germline, CDR1 is SGHKS and CDR2 is YYEKEE (reference sequence). Here the CDR3 DNA reads TGTGCCAGCAGCCCGTATCAGGGAACAAGAGGAAACACCATATATTTT. It encodes CASSPYQGTRGNTIYF.

On this clone: Without the conserved terminal phenylalanine or tryptophan, this CDR3 likely stems from a read error. No DNA is shown, since the ends of the CDR3 on it are uncertain; the CDR3 is the one TCRdb lists. The chain links TRBV10-1 to TRBJ1-1. In germline, CDR1 is WNHNN, CDR2 SYGVQD (reference sequence). The CDR3 spans 10 residues, counting both ends. CDR3 amino acids: CASSDAGTNL.

V and J are TRBV19 and TRBJ1-1; tentatively, D is TRBD1 (6 bases). The germline CDR1 and CDR2 sequences are LNHDA and SQIVND (reference sequence). This CDR3 region has 14 residues. Trimming pared 1 base from V and 7 bases from J, leaving 13 bases between. The CDR3 nucleotides read TGTGCCAGTAGTATAGTGTGGGGGCAAAGTGAAGCTTTCTTT. It is translated as CASSIVWGQSEAFF.

The CDR3 sequence: CSATGAVGEKLFF. In DNA form, the CDR3 reads TGCAGCGCCACAGGGGCGGTAGGTGAAAAACTGTTTTTT. The V gene is TRBV29-1, the J gene TRBJ1-4; 7 bases match TRBD1. Germline V gene sequence: CDR1 SQVTM, CDR2 ANQGSEA. The trim removed 7 bases at V and 7 bases at J, leaving 9 bases unmatched. The CDR3 is 13 residues long. The variable domain in full, completed from reference TRBV29-1 and TRBJ1-4, reads SAVISQKPSRDICQRGTSLTIQCQVDSQVTMMFWYRQQPGQSLTLIATANQGSEATYESGFVIDKFPISRPNLTFSTLTVSNMSPEDSSIYLCSATGAVGEKLFFGSGTQLSVL.

V and J are TRBV4-1 and TRBJ1-2; TRBD1 matches 9 bases. The junction had 5 bases not matched to a gene; V was cut back by 4 bases and J by 8 bases. The CDR3 length is 13 residues. CDR1 is MGHRA, CDR2 YSYEKL, per germline. The CDR3 bases are TGCGCCAGCAGCCTAGACAGGGGGTCCGGCTACACCTTC. Residues: CASSLDRGSGYTF.

The chain uses TRBV5-1 and TRBJ1-4, with 9 bases fitting TRBD1. This CDR3 region has 16 residues. J was trimmed by 4 bases and V by 0 bases; bases with no gene match: 4. CDR1 is SGHRS and CDR2 is YFSETQ in the germline V gene. CDR3 residues: CASSLDRGLGNEKLFF. Here the CDR3 DNA reads TGCGCCAGCAGCTTGGACAGGGGGCTGGGTAATGAAAAACTGTTTTTT.

This chain uses TRBV10-3 with TRBJ1-2; TRBD1 matches 8 bases. CDR1 is ENHRY and CDR2 is SYGVKD in the germline V gene. V was pared by 3 bases and J by 7 bases, with 7 bases of the junction left unmatched. The CDR3 has 14 amino acids. The CDR3 nucleotides are TGTGCCATCAGTGAAGGGGACAGGTCGATTGGCTACACCTTC. Protein product: CAISEGDRSIGYTF.

The chain employs TRBV7-9 and TRBJ2-7; TRBD1 aligns across 8 bases. Germline V CDR1 and CDR2: SEHNR, FQNEAQ (reference sequence). CDR3 length equals 14 residues. V lost 7 bases to trimming and J lost 3 bases; unmatched junction nucleotides: 8. The DNA for the CDR3 is TGTGCCAGCAACCGCAGGGGGCTTGGCTACGAGCAGTACTTC. Its protein product is CASNRRGLGYEQYF.

This chain joins TRBV7-2 and TRBJ1-5; a possible D gene is TRBD1 (5 bases). V was cut by 1 base and J by 3 bases, with 13 bases left in between. The CDR3 sequence is 16 residues long. Germline V CDR1 and CDR2: SGHTA, FQGNSA. The CDR3, as DNA: TGTGCCAGCAGCTTAGTGGGGCAGATTTACAATCAGCCCCAGCATTTT. It encodes CASSLVGQIYNQPQHF.

The rearrangement links TRBV5-6 to TRBJ1-2; perhaps TRBD1 as D (5 bases). The ends were cut back, 4 bases at V and 1 base at J, with 11 bases in the middle. The V gene's germline CDR1 is SGHDT and CDR2 YYEEEE. CDR3 size: 14 residues. This CDR3 is CASSGGAFNYGYTF. CDR3 coding DNA: TGTGCCAGCAGCGGAGGGGCGTTTAACTATGGCTACACCTTC.

V and J are TRBV5-1 and TRBJ2-7; tentatively, D is TRBD1 (6 bases). V was clipped by 5 bases and J by 0 bases, with 12 bases between them. Germline V gene data show CDR1 as SGHRS and CDR2 as YFSETQ. This CDR3 has 14 amino acids. CDR3 amino acids: CASRPQGFSYEQYF. The CDR3, as DNA: TGCGCCAGCAGACCACAGGGATTCTCCTACGAGCAGTACTTC.

The V and J genes are TRBV19 and TRBJ2-1, with 11 nucleotides matching TRBD2. There are 14 residues in the CDR3. Germline loops: CDR1 LNHDA, CDR2 SQIVND (reference sequence). The V segment lost 5 bases and the J segment 12 bases; nucleotides outside the gene matches: 9. Here the CDR3 DNA reads TGTGCCAGTAGTCGACTAGCGGGGCCCGAATGGCAGTTCTTC. Its translation: CASSRLAGPEWQFF.